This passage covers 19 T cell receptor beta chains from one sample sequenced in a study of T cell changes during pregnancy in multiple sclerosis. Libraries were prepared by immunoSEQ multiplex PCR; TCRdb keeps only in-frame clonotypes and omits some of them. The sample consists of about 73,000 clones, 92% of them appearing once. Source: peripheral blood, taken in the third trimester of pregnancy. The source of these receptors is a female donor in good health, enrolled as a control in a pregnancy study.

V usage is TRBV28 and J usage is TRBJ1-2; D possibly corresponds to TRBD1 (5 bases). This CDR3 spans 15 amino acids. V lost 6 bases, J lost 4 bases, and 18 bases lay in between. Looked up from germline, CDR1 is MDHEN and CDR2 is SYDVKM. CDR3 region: CASSDHSLTGYGYTF. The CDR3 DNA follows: TGTGCCAGCAGCGACCATTCACTTACAGGCTATGGCTACACCTTC.

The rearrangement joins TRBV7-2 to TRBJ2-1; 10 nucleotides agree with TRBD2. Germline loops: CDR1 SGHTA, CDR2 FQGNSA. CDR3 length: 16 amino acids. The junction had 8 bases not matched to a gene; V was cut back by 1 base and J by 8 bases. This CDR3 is CASSLGASGRYDEQFF. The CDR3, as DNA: TGTGCCAGCAGCTTAGGGGCTAGCGGGAGATACGATGAGCAGTTCTTC.

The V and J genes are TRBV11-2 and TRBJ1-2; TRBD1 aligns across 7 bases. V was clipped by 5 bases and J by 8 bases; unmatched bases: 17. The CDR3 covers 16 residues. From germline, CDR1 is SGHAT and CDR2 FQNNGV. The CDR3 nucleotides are TGTGCCAGCAGCCCCCCCCCAGGACAGGCCCTCGGGGGCTACACCTTC. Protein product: CASSPPPGQALGGYTF. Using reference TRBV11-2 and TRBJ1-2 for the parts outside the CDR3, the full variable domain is EAGVAQSPRYKIIEKRQSVAFWCNPISGHATLYWYQQILGQGPKLLIQFQNNGVVDDSQLPKDRFSAERLKGVDSTLKIQPAKLEDSAVYLCASSPPPGQALGGYTFGSGTRLTVV.

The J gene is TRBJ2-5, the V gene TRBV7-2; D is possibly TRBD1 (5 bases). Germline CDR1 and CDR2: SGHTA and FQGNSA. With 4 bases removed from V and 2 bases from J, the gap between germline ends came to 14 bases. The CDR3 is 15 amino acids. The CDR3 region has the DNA TGTGCCAGCAGCTCGGACCCAGGGTGGCAAGAGACCCAGTACTTC. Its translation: CASSSDPGWQETQYF.

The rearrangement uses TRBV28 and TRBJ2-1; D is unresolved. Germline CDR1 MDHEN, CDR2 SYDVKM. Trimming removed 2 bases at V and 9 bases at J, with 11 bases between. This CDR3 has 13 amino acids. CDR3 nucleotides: TGTGCCAGCAGTTTAGCATATATGAGTGAGCAGTTCTTC. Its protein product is CASSLAYMSEQFF.

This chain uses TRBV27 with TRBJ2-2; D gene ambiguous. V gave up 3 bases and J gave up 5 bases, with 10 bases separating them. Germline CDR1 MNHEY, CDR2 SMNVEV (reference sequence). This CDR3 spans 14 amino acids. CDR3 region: CASSFGAVTGELFF. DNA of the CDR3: TGTGCCAGCAGTTTTGGAGCCGTGACCGGGGAGCTGTTTTTT.

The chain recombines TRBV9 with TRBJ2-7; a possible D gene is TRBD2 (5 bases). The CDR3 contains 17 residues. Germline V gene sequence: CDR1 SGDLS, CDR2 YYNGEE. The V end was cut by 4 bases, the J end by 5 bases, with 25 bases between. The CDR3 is CASSLGLGVAPLHEQYF. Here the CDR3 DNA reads TGTGCCAGCAGCCTAGGACTTGGTGTGGCCCCCCTTCACGAGCAGTACTTC.

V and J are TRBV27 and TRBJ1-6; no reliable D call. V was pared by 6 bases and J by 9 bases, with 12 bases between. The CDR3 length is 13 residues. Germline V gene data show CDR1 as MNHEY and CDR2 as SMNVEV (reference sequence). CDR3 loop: CASSRFFSSPLHF. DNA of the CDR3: TGTGCCAGCAGCCGGTTCTTTAGTTCACCCCTCCACTTT.

CDR3: CASSYSGGRGAFF. The CDR3, as DNA: TGTGCCAGCAGTTACTCGGGGGGAAGAGGTGCTTTCTTT. The chain has TRBV6-5 and TRBJ1-1, with D tentatively TRBD1 (5 bases). Germline CDR1 MNHEY, CDR2 SVGAGI. The ends were cut back, 0 bases at V and 11 bases at J, with 13 bases in the middle. The CDR3 runs 13 residues.

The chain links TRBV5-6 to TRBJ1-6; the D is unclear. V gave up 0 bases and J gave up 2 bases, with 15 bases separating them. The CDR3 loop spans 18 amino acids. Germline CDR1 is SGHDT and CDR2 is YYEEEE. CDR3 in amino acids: CASSLGQPLGTYNSPLHF. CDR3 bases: TGTGCCAGCAGCTTGGGGCAGCCCTTGGGCACCTATAATTCACCCCTCCACTTT.

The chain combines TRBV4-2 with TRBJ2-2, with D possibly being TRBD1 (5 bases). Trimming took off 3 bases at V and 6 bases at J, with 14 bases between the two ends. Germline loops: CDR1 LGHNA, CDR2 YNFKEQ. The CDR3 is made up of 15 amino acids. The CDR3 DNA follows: TGTGCCAGCAGCCATCCCGCAGGGTTGCCCGGGGAGCTGTTTTTT. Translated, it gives CASSHPAGLPGELFF.

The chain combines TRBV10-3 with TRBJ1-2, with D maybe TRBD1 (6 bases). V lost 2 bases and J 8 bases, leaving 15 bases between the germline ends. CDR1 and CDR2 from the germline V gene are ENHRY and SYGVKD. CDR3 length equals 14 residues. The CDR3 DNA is TGTGCCATCAGTGAGGGGCAGGGACATGAGGGCTACACCTTC. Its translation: CAISEGQGHEGYTF.

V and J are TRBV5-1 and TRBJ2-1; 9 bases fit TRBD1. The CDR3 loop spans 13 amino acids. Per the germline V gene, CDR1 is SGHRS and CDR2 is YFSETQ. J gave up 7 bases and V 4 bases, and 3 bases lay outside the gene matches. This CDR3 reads CASSTGQGNEQFF. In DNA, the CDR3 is TGCGCCAGCAGCACCGGACAGGGGAATGAGCAGTTCTTC.

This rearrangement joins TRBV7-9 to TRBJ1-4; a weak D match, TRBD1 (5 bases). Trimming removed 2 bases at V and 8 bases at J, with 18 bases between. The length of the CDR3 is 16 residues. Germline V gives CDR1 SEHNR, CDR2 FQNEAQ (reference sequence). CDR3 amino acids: CASSLPHQGAEEKLFF. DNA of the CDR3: TGTGCCAGCAGCTTACCCCACCAGGGTGCGGAGGAAAAACTGTTTTTT.

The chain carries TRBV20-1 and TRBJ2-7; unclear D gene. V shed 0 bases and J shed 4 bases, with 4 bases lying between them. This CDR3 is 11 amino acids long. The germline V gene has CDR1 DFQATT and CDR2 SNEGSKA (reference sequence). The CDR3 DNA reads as TGCAGTGCTAGAGATTCTTACGAGCAGTACTTC. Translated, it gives CSARDSYEQYF.

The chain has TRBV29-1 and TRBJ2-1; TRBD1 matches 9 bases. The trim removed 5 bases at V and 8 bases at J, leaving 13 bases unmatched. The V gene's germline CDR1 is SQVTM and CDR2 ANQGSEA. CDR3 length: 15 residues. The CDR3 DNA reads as TGCAGCGTTATCCCGGTAGGGACAGGGTTGGATGAGCAGTTCTTC. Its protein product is CSVIPVGTGLDEQFF.

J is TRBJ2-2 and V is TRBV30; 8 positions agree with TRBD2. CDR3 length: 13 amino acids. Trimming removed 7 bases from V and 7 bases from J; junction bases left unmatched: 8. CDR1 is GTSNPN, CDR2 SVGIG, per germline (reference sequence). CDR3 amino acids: CAFTGLAGGELFF. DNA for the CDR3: TGTGCCTTCACCGGACTAGCTGGCGGGGAGCTGTTTTTT.

The CDR3 region is CASSVQGIEVYNEQFF. As DNA, the CDR3 is TGTGCCAGTAGTGTCCAGGGGATCGAGGTATACAATGAGCAGTTCTTC. The genes are TRBV19 and TRBJ2-1; D perhaps matches TRBD1 (6 bases). CDR1 is LNHDA, CDR2 SQIVND, per germline (reference sequence). The germline V and J ends were trimmed by 5 bases and 4 bases, with 18 bases remaining between them. The CDR3 totals 16 residues. Looking up the rest from reference TRBV19 and TRBJ2-1 gives the full variable domain: DGGITQSPKYLFRKEGQNVTLSCEQNLNHDAMYWYRQDPGQGLRLIYYSQIVNDFQKGDIAEGYSVSREKKESFPLTVTSAQKNPTAFYLCASSVQGIEVYNEQFFGPGTRLTVL.

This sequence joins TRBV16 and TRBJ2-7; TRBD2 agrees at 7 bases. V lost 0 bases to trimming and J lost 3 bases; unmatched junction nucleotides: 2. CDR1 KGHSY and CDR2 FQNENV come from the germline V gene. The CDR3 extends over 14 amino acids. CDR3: CASSQSRTSYEQYF. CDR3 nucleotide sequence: TGTGCCAGCAGCCAATCGAGGACTAGCTACGAGCAGTACTTC.